The clone carrying this T cell receptor beta chain has a handful of counts. The sample comes from a study of cytomegalovirus exposure and HLA in healthy donors. This CDR3 contains 13 residues. Trimming removed 7 bases at V and 0 bases at J, with 12 bases between. Per the germline V gene, CDR1 is SQVTM and CDR2 is ANQGSEA. Researchers ran the PCR with 60 Vbeta and 13 Jbeta primers. The assay was immunoSEQ multiplex PCR, and TCRdb's table has in-frame clones only and misses some. Among 90,000 to 110,000 clones listed, 9.5% to 15% were seen once. The source of this sequence is a man between 40 and 49 years old in good health and CMV-seropositive. Sequenced material: PBMCs. The J gene is TRBJ1-1, the V gene TRBV29-1; tentatively, D is TRBD1 (5 bases). The CDR3 here is CSGTPTVNTEAFF. CDR3 sequence (DNA): TGCAGCGGTACACCGACAGTGAACACTGAAGCTTTCTTT.